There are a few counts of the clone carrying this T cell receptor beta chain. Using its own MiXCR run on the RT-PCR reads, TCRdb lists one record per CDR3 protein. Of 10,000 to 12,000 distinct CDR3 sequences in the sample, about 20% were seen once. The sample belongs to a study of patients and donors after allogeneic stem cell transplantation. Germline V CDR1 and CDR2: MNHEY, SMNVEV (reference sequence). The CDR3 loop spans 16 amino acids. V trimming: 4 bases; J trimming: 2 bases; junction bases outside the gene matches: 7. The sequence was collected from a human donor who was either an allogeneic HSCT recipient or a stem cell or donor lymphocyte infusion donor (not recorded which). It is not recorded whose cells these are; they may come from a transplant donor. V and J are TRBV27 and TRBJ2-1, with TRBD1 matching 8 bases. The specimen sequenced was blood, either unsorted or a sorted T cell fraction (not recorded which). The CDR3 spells CASSSPQGAAYNEQFF. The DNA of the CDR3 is TGTGCCAGCAGTTCCCCCCAGGGGGCGGCCTACAATGAGCAGTTCTTC.